This record looks at one T cell receptor beta chain sequence and its context. The source of the sample is a study of T cells expressing NK-cell markers. About the research overall: It was from sorted CD3+CD56+NKG2C+, CD3+CD56+NKG2C- and CD3+CD56-NKG2C+ T cells that TCR beta repertoires came.

Looked up from germline, CDR1 is MNHEY and CDR2 is SMNVEV (reference sequence). The CDR3 consists of 15 residues. TCRdb reanalyzed the 5' RACE reads, giving one entry per CDR3 protein sequence and no DNA. This sample's table has about 170,000 distinct CDR3 sequences. The TCR was taken from a man aged 18-70 years in good health. The rearrangement joins TRBV27 to TRBJ2-1; the D gene TCRdb calls, TRBD2, cannot be checked with no DNA. The sample comprised blood T cells: a sorted CD56 or NKG2C T cell subset, CD4+ or CD8+ T cells, or bulk PBMC T cells (not recorded which). This CDR3 reads CASNILAGVDSEQFF.